What follows is one T cell receptor (beta chain) and its context. The antigen it binds to is not known. Per-base qualities were not stored, and no clone one base away is much larger. RNA was extracted using the RNeasy kit, and roughly 0.5 to 1 ug of the RNA was reverse transcribed with random hexamers. TCR beta CDR3 regions were amplified with the immunoSEQ multiplex PCR assay covering 54 Vbeta and 13 Jbeta segments. To correct PCR amplification bias, a synthetic template baseline was used for both primer optimization and computational correction. Per the original workflow: Reads were assigned to V, D and J genes according to IMGT and analyzed in immunoSEQ Analyzer, with only productive sequences retained. Clonality was computed as one minus Shannon entropy normalized by log2 of the number of productive unique sequences. For each patient and control, public and private clones were evaluated within the 100 most prevalent clones. Susac-specific clones were defined as absent from healthy and MS cohorts, around 1,000 published viral clones and other ImmuneACCESS disease sequences. The raw public reads went through TCRdb reprocessing: fastp at Q25, MiXCR clone calling, in-frame beta chains kept. Every CDR3 protein is listed once, alongside the most common genes and DNA of its rows. TCRdb, rather than the study authors, made the V and J calls. This sample gives 120,000 to 150,000 distinct CDR3 sequences in total; nearly 95% of them show up just once. The top ten clones comprise approximately 0.25% of the sample.

This record comes from a study of CD8 T cells in Susac syndrome (dated 2019 in TCRdb). Regarding the complete study: Whether CD8+ T cell activation and differentiation in Susac syndrome was antigen driven was tested using repertoire sequencing. The clonality of the CD8+ T cell repertoire was compared across some eleven healthy donors, some 14 Susac syndrome patients and roughly 15 multiple sclerosis patients. Paper-wide results and their limitations: The number of individuals in the TCR sequencing and HLA analysis was acknowledged as relatively small.

The CDR3 spans 14 residues, from the cysteine through the phenylalanine. The kept DNA is CDR3 alone, 42 bases in frame from the first base. Sequences SGHVS (CDR1) and FQNEAQ (CDR2) are obtained from the germline V gene. V lost 5 bases and J lost 4 bases; the stretch between them is 13 bases long. Peripheral blood CD8+ and CD4+ T cells from healthy donors, Susac syndrome patients and multiple sclerosis patients were profiled by high-throughput TCR beta sequencing. Healthy donors were age- and sex-matched controls. Bulk CD8+ and CD4+ T cells were purified by magnetic negative isolation, whereas CD8+ TEMRA cells were enriched by FACS. Blood was collected in EDTA tubes and processed within 24 hours, with PBMCs isolated through density gradient centrifugation. PBMCs destined for TCR sequencing were cryopreserved in liquid nitrogen and later thawed in a 37 °C water bath. The sorted or isolated CD4+, CD8+ and CD8+ TEMRA cells had a purity of 90% or higher.

Sequencing was performed on CD8+ T cells from PBMCs. The clonotype was recovered from a human donor in good health. Recombination linked TRBV7-8 to TRBJ2-3; a tentative D match to TRBD1 spans 6 bases. The CDR3 has the sequence CASSPIQGPDTQYF. The DNA sequence is as follows: TGTGCCAGCAGCCCGATACAGGGACCAGATACGCAGTATTTT.